This T cell receptor (beta chain) came from a study of OX40 agonist ivuxolimab in advanced cancers. Clones were read by immunoSEQ multiplex PCR, and TCRdb kept only the in-frame ones, dropping some. The data hold roughly 65,000 clones, with around four fifths observed a single time. The CDR3 is made up of 18 amino acids. This receptor was obtained from an adult with an advanced solid tumor such as melanoma, head and neck, liver or kidney cancer. V and J are TRBV12-1 and TRBJ2-5; the D call TRBD2 from the table was never checked on the DNA. TRBV12-1 is annotated as a pseudogene. The specimen comprised CD4+ or CD8+ T cells sorted from blood, sampled in a trial of the OX40 agonist ivuxolimab. CDR3 sequence: CASSFRKAGAFTGRTQYF. As DNA, the CDR3 is TGTGCCAGCAGCTTTAGGAAGGCGGGGGCATTCACAGGTAGGACCCAGTACTTC.